The source of this T cell receptor (beta chain) is a study of blood T cell repertoires in COVID-19. About the study: The cDNA or gDNA used as material had been derived from T cells, B-cell-depleted T cells, or PBMCs.

In assigning cohorts, the study relied on participant-reported clinical history. The assay was immunoSEQ multiplex PCR, and TCRdb's table has in-frame clones only and misses some. The repertoire holds almost 250,000 clones, roughly 91% seen once, with around 4% in the top ten. V gave up 5 bases and J gave up 3 bases; unmatched junction bases: 6. Germline V CDR1 and CDR2: SGHNT, YENEEA. This CDR3 comprises 14 residues. Sequences were obtained from PBMCs or T cells enriched from blood (not recorded which). The receptor was derived from a woman in her twenties or thirties who had recovered from COVID-19. This chain joins TRBV11-3 and TRBJ2-5; 7 bases map to TRBD1. The CDR3 sequence: CASSLRTGEETQYF. CDR3 DNA: TGTGCCAGCAGCCTACGGACAGGAGAAGAGACCCAGTACTTC.